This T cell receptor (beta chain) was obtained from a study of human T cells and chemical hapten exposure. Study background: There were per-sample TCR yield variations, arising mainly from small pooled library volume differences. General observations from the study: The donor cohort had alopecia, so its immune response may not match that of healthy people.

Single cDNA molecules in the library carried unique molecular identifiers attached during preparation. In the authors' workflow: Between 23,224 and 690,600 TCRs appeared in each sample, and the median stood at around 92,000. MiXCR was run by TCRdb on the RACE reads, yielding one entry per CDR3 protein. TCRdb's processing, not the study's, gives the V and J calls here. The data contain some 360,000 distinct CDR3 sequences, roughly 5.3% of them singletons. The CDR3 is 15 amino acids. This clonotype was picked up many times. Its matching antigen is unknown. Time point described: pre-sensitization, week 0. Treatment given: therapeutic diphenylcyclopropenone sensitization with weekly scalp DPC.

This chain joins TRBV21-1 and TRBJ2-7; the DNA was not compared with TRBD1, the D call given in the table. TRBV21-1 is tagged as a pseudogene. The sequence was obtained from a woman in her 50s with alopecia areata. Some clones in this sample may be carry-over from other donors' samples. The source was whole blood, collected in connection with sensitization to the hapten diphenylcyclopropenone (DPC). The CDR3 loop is CASRRKGQGIYEQYF. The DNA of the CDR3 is TGTGCCAGCAGACGGAAGGGACAGGGAATCTACGAGCAGTACTTC.